The T cell receptor beta chain described here comes from a study of cytomegalovirus exposure and HLA in healthy donors. The V gene end was trimmed by 1 base and the J gene end by 8 bases; junction bases not matched to a gene: 3. The germline gives CDR1 SGHNT, CDR2 YENEEA. The CDR3 is made up of 15 amino acids. The assay was immunoSEQ multiplex PCR, and TCRdb's table has in-frame clones only and misses some. The sample holds some 45,000 clones, 92% seen once. This TCR came from a man aged 18 to 30 in good health and CMV-seronegative. The sample was PBMCs. The V call is TRBV11-3, the J call TRBJ2-1; TRBD1 aligns across 12 bases. CDR3 sequence (DNA): TGTGCCAGCAGCTTAGGGGGACAGGGGGCCTATGAGCAGTTCTTC. Protein sequence: CASSLGGQGAYEQFF.